The 13 T cell receptor beta chains listed next were all sequenced from one sample in a study of CD8 T cell repertoires and HIV-1 epitope variants. No cognate antigen is known for these TCRs. Data came from immunoSEQ multiplex PCR; TCRdb stores just in-frame clones and leaves some out. The sample has under 6,500 clones, around 71% seen once; the top ten hold approximately 41%. Sequencing was done on a sample of cultured CD8+ T cells derived from PBMCs. All receptors derive from a male donor with HIV.

This clone was detected a few times. CDR3 DNA sequence: TGTGCCAGCGAAGCAGGGGCGACTCAGCCCCAGCATTTT. Translating it yields CASEAGATQPQHF. This chain uses TRBV2 with TRBJ1-5, with D perhaps matching TRBD1 (6 bases). Germline CDR1 reads SNHLY; CDR2 reads FYNNEI. The CDR3 is 13 residues long. Trimming took off 8 bases at V and 6 bases at J, with 14 bases between the two ends. The whole variable domain, remainder taken from reference TRBV2 and TRBJ1-5, is EPEVTQTPSHQVTQMGQEVILRCVPISNHLYFYWYRQILGQKVEFLVSFYNNEISEKSEIFDDQFSVERPDGSNFTLKIRSTKLEDSAMYFCASEAGATQPQHFGDGTRLSIL.

This clone was observed a few times. This chain uses TRBV6-1 with TRBJ2-2; the D gene is possibly TRBD1 (5 bases). From germline, CDR1 is MNHNS and CDR2 SASEGT. The CDR3 covers 16 residues. Trimming removed 2 bases from V and 4 bases from J, with 14 bases in between. CDR3 coding DNA: TGTGCCAGCAGTGAATTTAGGGGTTCGAGCACCGGGGAGCTGTTTTTT. Translation gives CASSEFRGSSTGELFF.

The chain employs TRBV28 and TRBJ2-7, with D uncertain. With 4 bases removed from V and 3 bases from J, the gap between germline ends came to 4 bases. Germline CDR1 MDHEN, CDR2 SYDVKM. The CDR3 is made up of 11 amino acids. The CDR3 bases are TGTGCCAGCAGTTCCAACTACGAGCAGTACTTC. Protein: CASSSNYEQYF.

The chain links TRBV7-2 to TRBJ2-3; TRBD2 matches 7 bases. This CDR3 is 16 amino acids long. V dropped 2 bases and J dropped 0; count of bases not matched to a gene: 5. Looked up from germline, CDR1 is SGHTA and CDR2 is FQGNSA. CDR3 DNA: TGTGCCAGCAGCTTAAAGGGCGGGAGTAGCACAGATACGCAGTATTTT. Amino acid sequence: CASSLKGGSSTDTQYF.

This clone was seen only a few times. The V gene is TRBV13, the J gene TRBJ1-2; TRBD1 matches at 8 bases. Germline CDR1 PRHDT, CDR2 FYEKMQ (reference sequence). This CDR3 is built from 15 residues. V dropped 4 bases and J dropped 4; count of bases not matched to a gene: 8. CDR3 in DNA: TGTGCCAGCAGCTCGCAGGAGGACAGGGTCTATGGCTACACCTTC. Amino acids: CASSSQEDRVYGYTF. Combining the CDR3 with reference TRBV13 and TRBJ1-2 gives the whole variable domain AAGVIQSPRHLIKEKRETATLKCYPIPRHDTVYWYQQGPGQDPQFLISFYEKMQSDKGSIPDRFSAQQFSDYHSELNMSSLELGDSALYFCASSSQEDRVYGYTFGSGTRLTVV.

The gene calls are TRBV4-3 and TRBJ1-4; TRBD1 agrees at 7 bases. The CDR3 has 18 amino acids. Trimming at V came to 0 bases and at J to 4 bases, leaving 11 bases not matched to a gene. Germline loops: CDR1 LGHNA, CDR2 YSLEER. The CDR3 DNA is TGCGCCAGCAGCCAAGATGATGAGGGGACAGATATTAATGAAAAACTGTTTTTT. This gives the protein CASSQDDEGTDINEKLFF.

This clone is classed as medium-sized. The chain combines TRBV28 with TRBJ2-5, with D tentatively TRBD2 (6 bases). The germline V gene encodes CDR1 MDHEN and CDR2 SYDVKM. This CDR3 is built from 14 residues. Trimming pared 4 bases from V and 4 bases from J, leaving 13 bases between. CDR3 amino acids: CASSSPLGGETQYF. The CDR3 nucleotides are TGTGCCAGCAGTTCACCCCTGGGGGGAGAGACCCAGTACTTC.

The chain links TRBV25-1 to TRBJ1-1; D is unresolved. Germline-derived CDR1 and CDR2 are MGHDK and SYGVNS. V gave up 6 bases and J gave up 2 bases, with 4 bases separating them. The CDR3 consists of 11 residues. For the CDR3, the DNA is TGTGCCAGCAGGGGAAACACTGAAGCTTTCTTT. Protein product: CASRGNTEAFF.

The CDR3 protein is CASSSGPRSNEKLFF. The CDR3 nucleotides are TGTGCCAGCAGTTCCGGACCTCGCTCTAATGAAAAACTGTTTTTT. V and J are TRBV6-5 and TRBJ1-4; D gene unclear. The CDR3 has 15 amino acids. V was shortened by 4 bases and J by 3 bases, with 12 bases between the two germline ends. Germline V CDR1 and CDR2: MNHEY, SVGAGI.

The chain is built from TRBV27 and TRBJ1-1; 8 bases map to TRBD1. This CDR3 has 15 amino acids. The trim removed 2 bases at V and 1 base at J, leaving 3 bases unmatched. Looked up from germline, CDR1 is MNHEY and CDR2 is SMNVEV (reference sequence). CDR3 DNA: TGTGCCAGCAGTTTAGGAGGACAGGGGAACACTGAAGCTTTCTTT. The encoded protein is CASSLGGQGNTEAFF.

This clone was counted between two and nine times. J is TRBJ2-7 and V is TRBV9; weak D call: TRBD2 (5 bases). Per germline, CDR1 SGDLS and CDR2 YYNGEE. V lost 0 bases, J lost 0 bases, and 19 bases lay in between. The CDR3 covers 18 residues. As DNA, the CDR3 is TGTGCCAGCAGCGTAGACCCTGATCCGGGAAAGGACTCCTACGAGCAGTACTTC. Translation: CASSVDPDPGKDSYEQYF.

This clone was picked up a small number of times. The V and J genes are TRBV27 and TRBJ2-1; 9 bases agree with TRBD2. Per the germline V gene, CDR1 is MNHEY and CDR2 is SMNVEV (reference sequence). V trimming: 5 bases; J trimming: 0 bases; junction bases outside the gene matches: 8. CDR3 size: 17 residues. CDR3 in DNA: TGTGCCAGCAGTCCTACGACTAGCGGCTACTCCTACAATGAGCAGTTCTTC. This encodes CASSPTTSGYSYNEQFF.

V gene TRBV4-2 combines with J gene TRBJ1-5, with D uncertain. The germline V and J ends were trimmed by 1 base and 5 bases, with 9 bases remaining between them. Germline assignment: CDR1 LGHNA and CDR2 YNFKEQ. The CDR3 is made up of 14 amino acids. CDR3 loop: CASSQVEPDQPQHF. For the CDR3, the DNA is TGTGCCAGCAGCCAAGTGGAACCGGATCAGCCCCAGCATTTT.